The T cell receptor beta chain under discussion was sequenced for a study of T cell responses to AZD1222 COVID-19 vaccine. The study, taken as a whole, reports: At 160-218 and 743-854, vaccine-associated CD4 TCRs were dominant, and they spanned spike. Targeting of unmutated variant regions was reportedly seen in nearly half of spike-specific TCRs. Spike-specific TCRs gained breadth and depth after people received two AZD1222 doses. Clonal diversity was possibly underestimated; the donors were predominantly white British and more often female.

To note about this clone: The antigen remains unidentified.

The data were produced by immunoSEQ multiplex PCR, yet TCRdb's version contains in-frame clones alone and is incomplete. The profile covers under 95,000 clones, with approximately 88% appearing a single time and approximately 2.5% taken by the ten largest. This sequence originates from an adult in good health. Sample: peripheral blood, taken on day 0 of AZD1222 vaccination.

The CDR3 spells CASSLDGSLKETQYF. CDR3 bases: TGTGCCAGCAGCTTAGATGGGTCATTAAAAGAGACCCAGTACTTC. This chain joins TRBV7-6 and TRBJ2-5; D is unclear. The CDR3 contains 15 residues. V dropped 1 base and J dropped 3 bases, with 12 bases sitting between them. Germline loops: CDR1 SGHVS, CDR2 FNYEAQ. The full variable domain, with the rest looked up from reference TRBV7-6 and TRBJ2-5, is GAGVSQSPRYKVTKRGQDVALRCDPISGHVSLYWYRQALGQGPEFLTYFNYEAQQDKSGLPNDRFSAERPEGSISTLTIQRTEQRDSAMYRCASSLDGSLKETQYFGPGTRLLVL.